This TCR beta chain was captured in a study of Ad26.COV2.S vaccination and SARS-CoV-2 variants. Assay used: immunoSEQ multiplex PCR; TCRdb lists only in-frame clones, some missing. Of fewer than 150,000 clones listed, roughly 88% are singletons. Per the germline V gene, CDR1 is SGHRS and CDR2 is YFSETQ. The V and J ends lost 3 bases and 0 bases respectively, with 10 bases between them. The length of the CDR3 is 15 residues. Study results and limitations: Quantification of TCR breadth and depth may have yielded underestimates of total T cell responses. Substantial breadth in spike-specific CD8+ and CD4+ T cell responses was reportedly seen after vaccination. Across vaccine and placebo recipients, the breadth of non-spike TCRs was similar. People who got the vaccine had more spike-specific TCR breadth than people who got placebo.

On this clone: Its antigen is not known.

Sample: peripheral blood, taken after recovery from COVID-19. The chain couples TRBV5-1 to TRBJ1-3; TRBD1 is a possible D gene (6 bases). This TCR came from a human donor who had recovered from COVID-19. CDR3 sequence reads: CASSSGDPSGNTIYF. The DNA of the CDR3 is TGCGCCAGCAGCTCAGGGGATCCCTCTGGAAACACCATATATTTT. Filled out from reference TRBV5-1 and TRBJ1-3, the complete variable domain reads KAGVTQTPRYLIKTRGQQVTLSCSPISGHRSVSWYQQTPGQGLQFLFEYFSETQRNKGNFPGRFSGRQFSNSRSEMNVSTLELGDSALYLCASSSGDPSGNTIYFGEGSWLTVV.